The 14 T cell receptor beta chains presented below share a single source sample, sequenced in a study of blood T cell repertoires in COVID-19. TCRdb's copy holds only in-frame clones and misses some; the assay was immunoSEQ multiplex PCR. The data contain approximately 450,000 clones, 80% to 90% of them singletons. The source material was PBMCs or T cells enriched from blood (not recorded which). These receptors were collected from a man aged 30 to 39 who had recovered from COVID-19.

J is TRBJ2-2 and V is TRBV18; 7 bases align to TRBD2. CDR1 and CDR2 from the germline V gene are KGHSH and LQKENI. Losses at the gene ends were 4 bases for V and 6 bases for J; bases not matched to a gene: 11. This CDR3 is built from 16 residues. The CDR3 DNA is TGTGCCAGCTCACTGTCGCAGGGAGGGTTCGCCGGGGAGCTGTTTTTT. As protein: CASSLSQGGFAGELFF.

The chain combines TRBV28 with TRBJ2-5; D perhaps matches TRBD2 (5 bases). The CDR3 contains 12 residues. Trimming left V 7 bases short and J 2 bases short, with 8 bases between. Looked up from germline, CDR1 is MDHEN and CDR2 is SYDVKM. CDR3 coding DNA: TGTGCCAGCAAAGGCGGGCAAGAGACCCAGTACTTC. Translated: CASKGGQETQYF.

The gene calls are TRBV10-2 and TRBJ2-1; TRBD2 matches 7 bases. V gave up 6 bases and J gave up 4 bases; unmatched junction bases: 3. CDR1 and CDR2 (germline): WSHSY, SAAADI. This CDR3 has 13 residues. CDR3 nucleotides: TGCGCCAGCAGCGGGAGGAGGTACAATGAGCAGTTCTTC. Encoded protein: CASSGRRYNEQFF.

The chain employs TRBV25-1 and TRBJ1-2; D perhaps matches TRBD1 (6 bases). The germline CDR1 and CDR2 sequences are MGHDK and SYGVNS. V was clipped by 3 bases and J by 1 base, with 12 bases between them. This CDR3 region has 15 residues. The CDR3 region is CASSDRGTINYGYTF. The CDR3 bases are TGTGCCAGCAGTGACAGGGGTACAATTAACTATGGCTACACCTTC.

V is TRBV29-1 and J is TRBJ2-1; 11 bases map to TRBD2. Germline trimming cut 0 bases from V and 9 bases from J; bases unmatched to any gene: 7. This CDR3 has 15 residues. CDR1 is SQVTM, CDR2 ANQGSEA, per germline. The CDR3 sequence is CSVEDVSGRAFEQFF. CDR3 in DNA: TGCAGCGTTGAAGACGTTAGCGGGAGGGCCTTTGAGCAGTTCTTC.

The CDR3 loop is CASSQGAGYTF. For the CDR3, the DNA is TGTGCCAGCAGCCAGGGGGCTGGCTACACCTTC. The V and J genes are TRBV3-1 (or the pseudogene TRBV3-2) and TRBJ1-2; tentatively, D is TRBD1 (6 bases). Trimming took 3 bases from V and 7 from J, leaving 6 bases between them. CDR3 length: 11 amino acids. The germline gives CDR1 LGHDT, CDR2 YNNKEL (reference sequence).

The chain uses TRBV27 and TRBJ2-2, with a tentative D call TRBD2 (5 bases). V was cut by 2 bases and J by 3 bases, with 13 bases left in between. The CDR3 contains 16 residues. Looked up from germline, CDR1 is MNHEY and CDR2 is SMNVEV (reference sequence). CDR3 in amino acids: CASSLSNGGYTGELFF. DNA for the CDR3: TGTGCCAGCAGTTTAAGTAACGGAGGATACACCGGGGAGCTGTTTTTT.

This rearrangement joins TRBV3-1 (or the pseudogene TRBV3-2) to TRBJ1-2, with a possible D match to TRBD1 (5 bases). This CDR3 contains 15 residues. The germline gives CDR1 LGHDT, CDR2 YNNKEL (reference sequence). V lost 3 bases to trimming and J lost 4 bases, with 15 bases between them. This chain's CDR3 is CASSHSSGGGYGYTF. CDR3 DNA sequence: TGTGCCAGCAGCCATTCCTCCGGGGGGGGCTATGGCTACACCTTC.

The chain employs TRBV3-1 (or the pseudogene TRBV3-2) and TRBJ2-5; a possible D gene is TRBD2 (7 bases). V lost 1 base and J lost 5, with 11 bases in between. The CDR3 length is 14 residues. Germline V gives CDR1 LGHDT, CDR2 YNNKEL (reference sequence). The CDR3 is CASSQAGGGETQYF. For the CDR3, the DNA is TGTGCCAGCAGCCAAGCTGGGGGGGGCGAGACCCAGTACTTC.

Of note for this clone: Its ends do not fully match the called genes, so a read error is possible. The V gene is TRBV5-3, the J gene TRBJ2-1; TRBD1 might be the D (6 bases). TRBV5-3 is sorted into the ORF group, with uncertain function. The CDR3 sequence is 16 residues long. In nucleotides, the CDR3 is TGTGTCAGAAGCTTGGCCATAGGGGGCTCCTACAATGAGCAGTTCTTC. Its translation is CVRSLAIGGSYNEQFF.

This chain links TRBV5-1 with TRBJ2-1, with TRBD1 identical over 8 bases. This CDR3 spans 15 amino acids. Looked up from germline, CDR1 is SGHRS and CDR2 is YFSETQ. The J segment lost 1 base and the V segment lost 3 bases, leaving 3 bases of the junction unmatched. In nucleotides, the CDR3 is TGCGCCAGCAGCTATACAGGGGGTTCCTACAATGAGCAGTTCTTC. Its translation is CASSYTGGSYNEQFF.

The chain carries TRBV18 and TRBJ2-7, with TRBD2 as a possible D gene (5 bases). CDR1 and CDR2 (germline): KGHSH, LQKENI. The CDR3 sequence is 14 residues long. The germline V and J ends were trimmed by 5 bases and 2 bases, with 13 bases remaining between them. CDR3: CASSTAGGPYEQYF. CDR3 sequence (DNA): TGTGCCAGCTCAACAGCTGGAGGCCCCTACGAGCAGTACTTC.

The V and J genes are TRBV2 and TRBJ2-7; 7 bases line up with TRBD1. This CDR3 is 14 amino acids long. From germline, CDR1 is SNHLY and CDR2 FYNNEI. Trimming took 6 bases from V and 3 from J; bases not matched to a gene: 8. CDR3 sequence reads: CASSGDSESYEQYF. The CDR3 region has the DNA TGTGCCAGCAGCGGGGACAGTGAAAGCTACGAGCAGTACTTC.

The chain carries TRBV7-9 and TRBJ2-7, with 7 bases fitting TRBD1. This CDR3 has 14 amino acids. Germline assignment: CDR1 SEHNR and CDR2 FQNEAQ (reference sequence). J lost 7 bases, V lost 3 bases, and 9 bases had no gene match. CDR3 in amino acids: CASSFTDRPKEQYF. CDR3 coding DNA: TGTGCCAGCAGCTTTACGGACAGGCCCAAAGAGCAGTACTTC.